These 12 T cell receptor beta chains originate from one sample sequenced in a study of CD8+ T cells in alopecia areata (dated 2018 in TCRdb). This specimen's treatment or condition label, interpreted: oral pan-JAK inhibitor, 5-10 mg twice daily. The library came from the immunoSEQ multiplex PCR assay. For TCR sequencing, RNA was extracted from every sample and reverse transcribed into cDNA to serve as template. Sourced from immuneACCESS, this table was stored by TCRdb with only in-frame sequences that have V and J called. A share of the clones is absent; for the studies checked, an unresolved V gene accounts for under half, and the remainder has no known explanation. The sample profile shows more than 150,000 clones; approximately 50% of them were found once. The top ten hold around 10% of the sample. Material: CD8+ T cells sorted from blood, obtained around week 54, from a patient treated with tofacitinib. These receptor sequences come from a human donor with alopecia areata.

This clone has a count of ten or more. The germline gene is not matched at one end of the junction; a read error may be the cause. The rearrangement uses TRBV5-5 and TRBJ2-1; no firm D call. Germline V lookup: CDR1 SGHKS, CDR2 YYEKEE (reference sequence). The CDR3 runs to 14 residues. CDR3 residues: CASSQRSGYNEQFF. The CDR3, as DNA: TGCGCCAGCAGCCAAAGATCGGGTTACAATGAGCAGTTCTTC. Variable domain in full (rest from reference TRBV5-5 and TRBJ2-1): DAGVTQSPTHLIKTRGQQVTLRCSPISGHKSVSWYQQVLGQGPQFIFQYYEKEERGRGNFPDRFSARQFPNYSSELNVNALLLGDSALYLCASSQRSGYNEQFFGPGTRLTVL.

This chain uses TRBV7-3 with TRBJ2-7; TRBD1 agrees at 7 bases. The CDR3 spans 16 residues. Germline assignment: CDR1 SGHTA and CDR2 FQGTGA. Trimming removed 5 bases from V and 2 bases from J; junction bases left unmatched: 12. The chain's CDR3 is CASSDPTGLLPYEQYF. The CDR3 bases are TGTGCCAGCAGCGACCCGACAGGGCTACTCCCCTACGAGCAGTACTTC.

This clone was picked up one time. The chain employs TRBV5-6 and TRBJ1-5, with D unresolved. This CDR3 comprises 13 residues. Trimming cost V 0 bases and J 7 bases, with 8 bases left between them. CDR1 and CDR2 (germline): SGHDT, YYEEEE. CDR3 nucleotides: TGTGCCAGCAGCTTGGAGCCGGACCAGCCCCAGCATTTT. Amino acid sequence: CASSLEPDQPQHF. Full variable domain (missing parts from reference TRBV5-6 and TRBJ1-5): DAGVTQSPTHLIKTRGQQVTLRCSPKSGHDTVSWYQQALGQGPQFIFQYYEEEERQRGNFPDRFSGHQFPNYSSELNVNALLLGDSALYLCASSLEPDQPQHFGDGTRLSIL.

A few counts support this clone. This chain joins TRBV29-1 and TRBJ1-1, with D unclear. CDR3 length: 14 residues. The germline CDR1 and CDR2 sequences are SQVTM and ANQGSEA. Trimming left V 1 base short and J 3 bases short, with 12 bases between. The CDR3 DNA sequence: TGCAGCGTTGAAGCTTGGAAAACCTACACTGAAGCTTTCTTT. It encodes CSVEAWKTYTEAFF.

This clone was observed a single time. The chain couples TRBV30 to TRBJ2-7; D gene unclear. The CDR3 spans 13 residues. V was pared by 3 bases and J by 0 bases, with 9 bases between. CDR1 is GTSNPN and CDR2 is SVGIG in the germline V gene (reference sequence). Written as DNA, the CDR3 is TGTGCCTGGAGCATCGAAAACTCCTACGAGCAGTACTTC. As protein: CAWSIENSYEQYF.

The chain's CDR3 is CASSPYSITTGELFF. The DNA of the CDR3 is TGTGCCAGCAGTCCCTATAGCATTACGACCGGGGAGCTGTTTTTT. This chain joins TRBV27 and TRBJ2-2; D is undetermined. From germline, CDR1 is MNHEY and CDR2 SMNVEV (reference sequence). With 5 bases removed from V and 5 bases from J, the gap between germline ends came to 15 bases. The CDR3 loop spans 15 amino acids.

The chain links TRBV5-1 to TRBJ2-1, with TRBD2 identical over 12 bases. This CDR3 region has 20 residues. The V and J ends lost 0 bases and 1 base, in that order; junction bases with no gene match: 11. Germline assignment: CDR1 SGHRS and CDR2 YFSETQ. This CDR3 reads CASSLVPSGGARGSYNEQFF. Written as DNA, the CDR3 is TGCGCCAGCAGCTTGGTCCCTAGCGGGGGGGCCAGGGGATCCTACAATGAGCAGTTCTTC.

This clone was counted between two and nine times. The CDR3 is CASSPGHGGGNQPQHF. As DNA, the CDR3 is TGTGCCAGCAGTCCAGGACACGGGGGGGGCAATCAGCCCCAGCATTTT. The V call is TRBV27, the J call TRBJ1-5, with D possibly matching TRBD1 (5 bases). There are 16 residues in the CDR3. Germline V gene sequence: CDR1 MNHEY, CDR2 SMNVEV (reference sequence). The ends were cut back, 5 bases at V and 2 bases at J, with 16 bases in the middle.

The chain uses TRBV5-4 and TRBJ1-2; 7 nucleotides align to TRBD1. The junction had 14 bases not matched to a gene; V was cut back by 0 bases and J by 6 bases. The germline CDR1 and CDR2 sequences are SGHNT and YYREEE (reference sequence). This CDR3 spans 17 amino acids. CDR3 protein: CASSLASGRGLEDGYTF. CDR3 coding DNA: TGTGCCAGCAGCTTGGCGTCGGGAAGGGGGCTAGAGGATGGCTACACCTTC. The full variable domain, with the rest looked up from reference TRBV5-4 and TRBJ1-2, is ETGVTQSPTHLIKTRGQQVTLRCSSQSGHNTVSWYQQALGQGPQFIFQYYREEENGRGNFPPRFSGLQFPNYSSELNVNALELDDSALYLCASSLASGRGLEDGYTFGSGTRLTVV.

This clone was seen more than once but under ten times. This chain connects TRBV5-1 to TRBJ1-1; unclear D gene. V was clipped by 9 bases and J by 3 bases, with 15 bases between them. Germline CDR1 SGHRS, CDR2 YFSETQ. The CDR3 contains 13 residues. CDR3 coding DNA: TGCGCCACCAGACGAAATTCCGACACTGAAGCTTTCTTT. Translated: CATRRNSDTEAFF.

CDR3 nucleotide sequence: TGCGCCAGCAGCCAGACAGGGAGCGATCAGCCCCAGCATTTT. As protein: CASSQTGSDQPQHF. J is TRBJ1-5 and V is TRBV5-1, with TRBD1 matching 7 bases. This CDR3 has 14 amino acids. Trimming removed 4 bases from V and 5 bases from J; junction bases left unmatched: 6. Germline V CDR1 and CDR2: SGHRS, YFSETQ.

The CDR3 protein is CASSGGTSNQPQHF. The CDR3 region has the DNA TGTGCCAGCTCGGGGGGGACTAGCAATCAGCCCCAGCATTTT. This chain joins TRBV2 and TRBJ1-5; D perhaps matches TRBD1 (5 bases). The CDR3 totals 14 residues. V lost 8 bases, J lost 0 bases, and 11 bases lay in between. CDR1 SNHLY and CDR2 FYNNEI come from the germline V gene. The full variable domain, completed using reference TRBV2 and TRBJ1-5, is EPEVTQTPSHQVTQMGQEVILRCVPISNHLYFYWYRQILGQKVEFLVSFYNNEISEKSEIFDDQFSVERPDGSNFTLKIRSTKLEDSAMYFCASSGGTSNQPQHFGDGTRLSIL.